The clone carrying this T cell receptor (beta chain) was observed once. The data are from a study of blood T cell repertoires in COVID-19. TCRdb's table, derived via immunoSEQ multiplex PCR, lists solely in-frame clones and lacks some. Among 23,000 or so clones, about nine tenths were seen once, and the ten largest hold around 3.1%. The clonotype comes from a woman between 65 and 79 years old with active COVID-19. The specimen sequenced was peripheral blood.

DNA for the CDR3: TGTGCCAGCAGCTCTCGGAGGCAGCAGTTTGACAATGAGCAGTTCTTC. Translating gives CASSSRRQQFDNEQFF. This chain connects TRBV7-9 to TRBJ2-1; possible D gene TRBD2, 5 bases. The CDR3 length is 16 residues. The ends were cut back, 4 bases at V and 5 bases at J, with 18 bases in the middle. The germline V gene encodes CDR1 SEHNR and CDR2 FQNEAQ (reference sequence).